Presented here are 14 T cell receptor beta chains from one specimen sequenced in a study of CD8+ T cells in alopecia areata listed by TCRdb under 2018. Per the publication, the time point label means: baseline before oral tofacitinib. Libraries came from the immunoSEQ multiplex PCR assay. RNA was extracted from all samples and reverse transcribed into cDNA as template for TCR sequencing. The source is immuneACCESS, and TCRdb retained only in-frame sequences with V and J called. Part of the clones is not carried over; for the studies checked, unresolved V genes explain less than half of this, and the remainder is unexplained. Recorded for this sample are about 140,000 clones; around 51% of them occurred a single time. The leading ten clones occupy approximately 1% of the sample. Sequencing used CD4+ T cells sorted from blood, obtained at week 0. The receptors here all came from a human donor with alopecia areata.

The V gene is TRBV19, the J gene TRBJ2-5; no firm D call. Trimming took off 1 base at V and 1 base at J, with 19 bases between the two ends. CDR1 is LNHDA, CDR2 SQIVND, per germline (reference sequence). The CDR3 has 18 residues. The CDR3 protein is CASSIALKLGSFQETQYF. The CDR3 DNA follows: TGTGCCAGTAGTATAGCCCTCAAGTTGGGTTCTTTCCAAGAGACCCAGTACTTC.

As DNA, the CDR3 is TGTGCCAGCAGGCCTACAACAGAATTCCAAGAGACCCAGTACTTC. It specifies CASRPTTEFQETQYF. The rearrangement links TRBV7-2 to TRBJ2-5; D is uncertain. Trimming took 6 bases from V and 1 from J, leaving 15 bases between them. The germline V gene encodes CDR1 SGHTA and CDR2 FQGNSA. The CDR3 is made up of 15 amino acids. Full variable domain (outside the CDR3, taken from reference TRBV7-2 and TRBJ2-5): GAGVSQSPSNKVTEKGKDVELRCDPISGHTALYWYRQSLGQGLEFLIYFQGNSAPDKSGLPSDRFSAERTGGSVSTLTIQRTQQEDSAVYLCASRPTTEFQETQYFGPGTRLLVL.

This chain joins TRBV10-3 and TRBJ2-3; D gene ambiguous. CDR3 length: 17 amino acids. Trimming removed 6 bases from V and 0 bases from J, with 19 bases in between. Germline V gene lookup returns CDR1 ENHRY and CDR2 SYGVKD. The CDR3: CAIRVTSPPESTDTQYF. The CDR3 DNA reads TGTGCCATCAGAGTTACCTCCCCACCGGAGAGCACAGATACGCAGTATTTT.

The J gene is TRBJ2-7, the V gene TRBV7-2; TRBD1 matches 7 bases. CDR1 is SGHTA, CDR2 FQGNSA, per germline. The CDR3 totals 16 residues. The V and J ends lost 4 bases and 4 bases, in that order; junction bases with no gene match: 13. The CDR3 sequence is CASSYPQNRGRYEQYF. CDR3 DNA: TGTGCCAGCAGCTACCCCCAGAACAGGGGTCGGTACGAGCAGTACTTC.

This chain connects TRBV2 to TRBJ2-5; D is unresolved. V was clipped by 6 bases and J by 1 base, with 6 bases between them. Germline CDR1 and CDR2: SNHLY and FYNNEI. This CDR3 has 12 residues. CDR3 sequence (DNA): TGTGCCAGCAGCCTATCCCAAGAGACCCAGTACTTC. Translated: CASSLSQETQYF.

This clone was counted only a few times. This chain links TRBV6-5 with TRBJ2-7; D is undetermined. There are 14 residues in the CDR3. Germline CDR1 MNHEY, CDR2 SVGAGI. V lost 2 bases and J 1 base, leaving 9 bases between the germline ends. DNA for the CDR3: TGTGCCAGCAGTTACGATTCATGGTCCTACGAGCAGTACTTC. Encoded protein: CASSYDSWSYEQYF.

The chain links TRBV10-3 to TRBJ2-5; unclear D gene. Trimming cost V 6 bases and J 9 bases, with 14 bases left between them. There are 12 residues in the CDR3. CDR1 is ENHRY, CDR2 SYGVKD, per germline. CDR3 region: CAIRGLEAAQYF. The DNA of the CDR3 is TGTGCCATCAGGGGCCTCGAGGCCGCCCAGTACTTC.

DNA of the CDR3: TGTGCCAGCAGTTTGGCGGCCTACGAGCAGTACTTC. This translates into CASSLAAYEQYF. The J gene is TRBJ2-7, the V gene TRBV27; D gene unclear. V lost 3 bases to trimming and J lost 2 bases, with 5 bases between them. CDR1 and CDR2 from the germline V gene are MNHEY and SMNVEV (reference sequence). The CDR3 contains 12 residues.

This chain uses TRBV29-1 with TRBJ2-1; D call uncertain. V lost 8 bases, J lost 0 bases, and 14 bases lay in between. CDR1 and CDR2 from the germline V gene are SQVTM and ANQGSEA. This CDR3 is built from 14 residues. The CDR3 sequence is CSILKTTSYNEQFF. In DNA form, the CDR3 reads TGCAGCATCCTCAAAACAACCTCCTACAATGAGCAGTTCTTC.

V gene TRBV30 combines with J gene TRBJ1-2; D is perhaps TRBD1 (5 bases). From germline, CDR1 is GTSNPN and CDR2 SVGIG (reference sequence). CDR3 length: 15 residues. V lost 7 bases and J lost 1, with 19 bases in between. CDR3 residues: CAFTRAGDLNYGYTF. CDR3 coding DNA: TGTGCCTTCACTCGCGCGGGGGATCTTAACTATGGCTACACCTTC.

This clone has more than one count but fewer than ten. The chain combines TRBV28 with TRBJ2-5; 7 nucleotides match TRBD1. CDR3 length: 15 residues. Germline CDR1 MDHEN, CDR2 SYDVKM. After removal of 4 bases from V and 1 base from J, the junction contained 6 bases not matched to a gene. CDR3 coding DNA: TGTGCCAGCAGTTCTAGGACAGGAAGCCAAGAGACCCAGTACTTC. Protein sequence: CASSSRTGSQETQYF.

The V gene is TRBV6-5, the J gene TRBJ1-2; D not certain. V lost 2 bases to trimming and J lost 3 bases, with 7 bases between them. The length of the CDR3 is 13 residues. The germline gives CDR1 MNHEY, CDR2 SVGAGI. Written as DNA, the CDR3 is TGTGCCAGCAGTTACGATCGGTACTATGGCTACACCTTC. Encoded protein: CASSYDRYYGYTF.

The chain couples TRBV30 to TRBJ1-1; D gene ambiguous. Trimming shortened V by 0 bases and J by 6 bases, and 14 bases separated the two germline ends. The CDR3 is made up of 14 amino acids. Germline V gene sequence: CDR1 GTSNPN, CDR2 SVGIG (reference sequence). The CDR3 spells CAWSVELLSSEAFF. The CDR3 DNA reads as TGTGCCTGGAGTGTAGAGCTCCTGAGTTCTGAAGCTTTCTTT.

Only a few counts were recorded for this clone. The chain has TRBV30 and TRBJ2-1, with a tentative D call TRBD1 (6 bases). The length of the CDR3 is 15 residues. In germline, CDR1 is GTSNPN, CDR2 SVGIG (reference sequence). Trimming shortened V by 1 base and J by 3 bases, and 13 bases separated the two germline ends. CDR3 sequence: CAWSGAQGIYNEQFF. For the CDR3, the DNA is TGTGCCTGGAGTGGGGCACAGGGTATCTACAATGAGCAGTTCTTC. The variable domain in full, completed from reference TRBV30 and TRBJ2-1, reads SQTIHQWPATLVQPVGSPLSLECTVEGTSNPNLYWYRQAAGRGLQLLFYSVGIGQISSEVPQNLSASRPQDRQFILSSKKLLLSDSGFYLCAWSGAQGIYNEQFFGPGTRLTVL.